This T cell receptor beta chain was recorded in a study of blood T cell repertoires in COVID-19 (dated by TCRdb to 2020 to 2021). The study in broad terms: The collaborator samples originated in the United States, Italy and Spain and spanned the acute and convalescent phases of COVID-19. The prospective study material was composed of cDNA or gDNA derived from T cells, B-cell-depleted T cells, or PBMCs. Subjects who had been exposed to COVID-19, were actively infected with it, or had recovered from it provided the deeply sampled blood TCRbeta repertoires that made up the dataset. The repertoires were released in a freely available public database intended as a resource for research on the immune response to SARS-CoV-2. The samples were drawn from two sources: the first 160 participants of the ongoing ImmuneRACE study, and approximately 1,300 subjects contributed by 6 global collaborators. The sample metadata nearly always contained a de-identified subject ID, COVID-19 status, age in years and sex. Where available, HLA class I and class II types were taken from metadata supplied by the sample provider and were not determined by assay-based typing.

Study-wide conclusions, independent of this receptor: Clinical and demographic metadata were provided uncurated, with the amount varying by source and participant.

The immunoSEQ Assay, a bias-controlled multiplex PCR, was used to amplify TCRbeta CDR3 regions from genomic DNA. Per the authors' processing: The number of nucleated cells in each sample was estimated from the amplification of reference gene primers within the assay. Sequence reads were collapsed and filtered to measure the absolute abundance of every unique TCRbeta CDR3 rearrangement. For each sample, productive Simpson clonality was calculated by taking the square root of Simpson's diversity index across productive rearrangements. TCRdb took this table from immuneACCESS and kept in-frame rearrangements with V and J called. Such tables lack part of the clones; where checked against another copy, unresolved V genes explain under half of the gap, and the rest is unexplained. V, J and clone size were drawn from that table, and D and trimming were deduced from the DNA. The sample table holds more than 300,000 clones, of which about 91% were seen once. The top ten hold 1.6% of the sample.

Note on this clone: What this receptor recognizes is not known. Base-call qualities are not available, and no considerably larger clone is one nucleotide away.

One collaborating source in Seattle enrolled patients during active infection and followed them longitudinally through the course of disease. Each collaborating institution followed its own protocols to collect whole blood in K2EDTA tubes. For TCRbeta analysis, collaborator samples were shipped as frozen whole blood, as isolated PBMCs, or as DNA extracted from either sample type. The cysteine opens and the phenylalanine closes a CDR3 of 19 amino acids. Here the CDR3 DNA is all that survives: 57 bases in frame from base 1. Between the V and J ends, shortened by 4 bases and 0 bases respectively, the junction contains 19 bases. CDR1 and CDR2 are drawn from the germline V gene: MGHRA, YSYEKL.

The sequence links TRBV4-1 to TRBJ2-6, with the D gene not confidently named. The TCR comes from a woman in her twenties or thirties with COVID-19, enrolled during active disease. The sequencing sample was made of peripheral blood. CDR3 region: CASSPSGRSLLSGANVLTF. The nucleotides are TGCGCCAGCAGCCCCTCAGGCAGATCTTTACTCTCTGGGGCCAACGTCCTGACTTTC.